Sequencing of this T cell receptor (beta chain) was carried out in a study of blood T cell repertoires in COVID-19. CDR1 LNHDA and CDR2 SQIVND come from the germline V gene (reference sequence). J gave up 5 bases and V 6 bases, and 13 bases lay outside the gene matches. CDR3 length: 16 residues. Sequencing was performed with immunoSEQ multiplex PCR; in TCRdb, only in-frame clones are kept and a portion is missing. The sample lists about 240,000 clones, about 88% occurring once. The genes are TRBV19 and TRBJ2-5; 9 nucleotides match TRBD2. The receptor comes from a woman in her thirties or forties who had recovered from COVID-19. Sequenced: peripheral blood. The CDR3 here is CASSPGVSGSLETQYF. The CDR3 region has the DNA TGTGCCAGTAGCCCAGGGGTTAGCGGGAGTCTGGAGACCCAGTACTTC.